This TCR beta chain was observed in a study of cytomegalovirus exposure and HLA in healthy donors. Study outcomes and limitations: In vitro assays verified that three CMV-associated chains recognized CMV antigens specifically. In a later analysis, HLA-associated TCR beta chains were more clonally expanded than equally common others.

Notes on this clone: Antigen unknown.

The ends lost 4 bases at V and 2 bases at J; junction bases unmatched: 11. CDR1 is SGDLS and CDR2 is YYNGEE in the germline V gene. This CDR3 contains 16 residues. PCR primers comprised 60 Vbeta and 13 Jbeta primers. The repertoire was sequenced with immunoSEQ multiplex PCR; TCRdb's copy has only in-frame clones and lacks some. The table lists 100,000 to 120,000 clones, 70% to 85% of them singletons, with around 6.6% in the top ten. Input material: PBMCs. The chain has TRBV9 and TRBJ2-5; 7 positions agree with TRBD2. This TCR was recovered from a man aged 25-40 years in good health and CMV-seropositive. CDR3 nucleotide sequence: TGTGCCAGCAGCCAACTGGCGGGTAGCGGGCAAGAGACCCAGTACTTC. Protein sequence: CASSQLAGSGQETQYF. Full variable domain (missing parts from reference TRBV9 and TRBJ2-5): DSGVTQTPKHLITATGQRVTLRCSPRSGDLSVYWYQQSLDQGLQFLIQYYNGEERAKGNILERFSAQQFPDLHSELNLSSLELGDSALYFCASSQLAGSGQETQYFGPGTRLLVL.